The 12 T cell receptor beta chains below come from one sample, sequenced in a study of blood T cell repertoires in COVID-19. Clones were sequenced by immunoSEQ multiplex PCR, and TCRdb holds only the in-frame ones, with some missing. Found here are approximately 110,000 clones, approximately 88% of them singletons; the top ten hold approximately 0.76%. The material sequenced was peripheral blood. Receptors originate from a woman between 65 and 79 years old with acute or convalescent COVID-19.

The V call is TRBV18, the J call TRBJ2-7; 8 bases map to TRBD2. In germline, CDR1 is KGHSH, CDR2 LQKENI. Trimming removed 3 bases from V and 4 bases from J; junction bases left unmatched: 11. The CDR3 is made up of 16 amino acids. The CDR3 bases are TGTGCCAGCTCACCTCTCGGGAGGGACTATCTGTACGAGCAGTACTTC. This gives the protein CASSPLGRDYLYEQYF.

The chain employs TRBV25-1 and TRBJ1-2; possible D gene TRBD1, 5 bases. Trimming cost V 6 bases and J 1 base, with 12 bases left between them. This CDR3 spans 14 amino acids. The germline CDR1 and CDR2 sequences are MGHDK and SYGVNS. The CDR3 sequence is CASRPDGGNYGYTF. The CDR3 DNA is TGTGCCAGCAGACCAGACGGGGGTAACTATGGCTACACCTTC.

The chain couples TRBV6-5 to TRBJ2-3; perhaps TRBD2 as D (6 bases). V shed 2 bases and J shed 2 bases, with 11 bases lying between them. The CDR3 is made up of 15 amino acids. Germline-derived CDR1 and CDR2 are MNHEY and SVGAGI. The DNA of the CDR3 is TGTGCCAGCAGTTACGCGGGGTCCCCCACAGATACGCAGTATTTT. It yields the protein CASSYAGSPTDTQYF.

The gene calls are TRBV19 and TRBJ2-3, with D possibly TRBD1 on 5 matching bases. Per the germline V gene, CDR1 is LNHDA and CDR2 is SQIVND (reference sequence). The CDR3 sequence is 12 residues long. Trimming took 2 bases from V and 7 from J, leaving 7 bases between them. CDR3 loop: CASSIRGYTQYF. In nucleotides, the CDR3 is TGTGCCAGTAGTATAAGGGGCTATACGCAGTATTTT. The whole variable domain, remainder taken from reference TRBV19 and TRBJ2-3, is DGGITQSPKYLFRKEGQNVTLSCEQNLNHDAMYWYRQDPGQGLRLIYYSQIVNDFQKGDIAEGYSVSREKKESFPLTVTSAQKNPTAFYLCASSIRGYTQYFGPGTRLTVL.

The rearrangement uses TRBV15 and TRBJ1-2, with TRBD1 identical over 10 bases. The CDR3 runs 15 residues. Germline V gene sequence: CDR1 LNHNV, CDR2 YYDKDF (reference sequence). The V segment lost 1 base and the J segment 8 bases; nucleotides outside the gene matches: 7. In DNA form, the CDR3 reads TGTGCCACCAGCAGAGCGGGACAGGGGCTTGCCGGCTACACCTTC. Translated: CATSRAGQGLAGYTF.

This clone occurred a few times. This rearrangement joins TRBV2 to TRBJ1-4, with no clear D. V was shortened by 3 bases and J by 6 bases, with 11 bases between the two germline ends. CDR3 length: 14 residues. The V gene's germline CDR1 is SNHLY and CDR2 FYNNEI. CDR3 DNA: TGTGCCAGCAGTGACCGGTTTCGGGATGAAAAACTGTTTTTT. This gives the protein CASSDRFRDEKLFF.

The chain carries TRBV6-2 or TRBV6-3 and TRBJ2-3; possible D gene TRBD2, 5 bases. CDR1 and CDR2 (germline): MNHEY, SVGEGT. The CDR3 length is 14 residues. The V end was cut by 5 bases, the J end by 2 bases, with 11 bases between. The chain's CDR3 is CASSKRGYTDTQYF. CDR3 nucleotides: TGTGCCAGCAGTAAACGGGGATACACAGATACGCAGTATTTT.

The chain links TRBV18 to TRBJ1-1, with TRBD1 matching 7 bases. Trimming removed 5 bases from V and 2 bases from J; junction bases left unmatched: 11. Germline assignment: CDR1 KGHSH and CDR2 LQKENI. The CDR3 totals 16 residues. CDR3 coding DNA: TGTGCCAGCTCAAGGGACAGAGATCTAAAAAACACTGAAGCTTTCTTT. Residues: CASSRDRDLKNTEAFF.

The chain recombines TRBV3-1 (or the pseudogene TRBV3-2) with TRBJ1-2; TRBD1 aligns across 7 bases. Trimming cost V 5 bases and J 5 bases; bases outside gene matches: 2. From germline, CDR1 is LGHDT and CDR2 YNNKEL (reference sequence). This CDR3 spans 12 amino acids. CDR3 sequence reads: CASSLQGYGYTF. CDR3 nucleotides: TGTGCCAGCAGCTTACAGGGGTATGGCTACACCTTC.

In this sample, this clone turned up a few times. J is TRBJ1-3 and V is TRBV2; no clear D gene. The germline V and J ends were trimmed by 6 bases and 5 bases, with 14 bases remaining between them. Germline V gives CDR1 SNHLY, CDR2 FYNNEI. The CDR3 consists of 14 residues. CDR3 protein: CASRHEADRNTIYF. The CDR3 nucleotides read TGTGCCAGCAGGCACGAAGCAGACAGAAACACCATATATTTT.

CDR3 nucleotides: TGTGCCAGCAGTGTCACGGGACTAGCTCATGAGCAGTTCTTC. Its translation is CASSVTGLAHEQFF. The chain is built from TRBV27 and TRBJ2-1; 9 nucleotides agree with TRBD2. The J segment lost 8 bases and the V segment lost 5 bases, leaving 7 bases of the junction unmatched. Looked up from germline, CDR1 is MNHEY and CDR2 is SMNVEV (reference sequence). The CDR3 loop spans 14 amino acids.

This clone was picked up many times. The V and J genes are TRBV14 and TRBJ2-5; 9 bases map to TRBD1. Per the germline V gene, CDR1 is SGHDN and CDR2 is FVKESK. V lost 4 bases to trimming and J lost 0 bases; unmatched junction nucleotides: 12. The CDR3 is 18 residues long. The CDR3 nucleotides read TGTGCCAGCAGCCTCGGGACAGGGCCTAATATCAACCAAGAGACCCAGTACTTC. This sequence encodes CASSLGTGPNINQETQYF.